Listed below are T cell receptor beta chains from one sample, sequenced in a study of shared clonotypes between healthy human individuals. The data were produced by immunoSEQ multiplex PCR, yet TCRdb's version contains in-frame clones alone and is incomplete. The top ten hold less than 1.5% of the sample, which has nearly 2 million clones, about 95% seen once. The specimen was naive CD8+ T cells sorted from blood. These receptors were taken from a man aged 18 to 30 in good health. CDR3s include the opening cysteine and the closing phenylalanine or tryptophan. A D gene is named only where the DNA matches it firmly. The listing skips clone size in some rows; elsewhere it reads once, few, many or a size class.

clone_size d_call j_call v_call cdr3_nt cdr3_aa
NA NA TRBJ2-7 TRBV6-5 TGTGCCAGCAGTTACTCTTCAGACTTACGCGAGCAGTACTTC CASSYSSDLREQYF
NA TRBD1 TRBJ2-7 TRBV27 TGTGCCAGCAGTTTAAGATCAGGGGGAGTAGAGCAGTACTTC CASSLRSGGVEQYF
NA NA TRBJ1-2 TRBV7-3 TGTGCCAGCAGGAGGGGCGGGGGCCCCCTATACACCTTC CASRRGGGPLYTF
NA TRBD2 TRBJ2-3 TRBV7-9 TGTGCCAGCAGCTTATTGCTGGCTAGCGGGACCGCTAGCACAGATACGCAGTATTTT CASSLLLASGTASTDTQYF
NA NA TRBJ2-3 TRBV19 TGTGCCAGTAGTACTATGACCGGGACAGATACGCAGTATTTT CASSTMTGTDTQYF
once NA TRBJ2-3 TRBV10-3 TGTGCCATCAGTGGGGCGGGGAGCACAGATACGCAGTATTTT CAISGAGSTDTQYF
NA NA TRBJ1-2 TRBV27 TGTGCCAGCAGTTTATCCGCCGTGGATCCGGGGGGCTACACCTTC CASSLSAVDPGGYTF
NA TRBD1 TRBJ1-1 TRBV5-1 TGCGCCAGCAGCCCAGGACAGGGATTGAACACTGAAGCTTTCTTT CASSPGQGLNTEAFF
NA NA TRBJ2-5 TRBV28 TGTGCCAGCAGTTTTCCGGCCGCGGGGCAAGAGACCCAGTACTTC CASSFPAAGQETQYF
NA TRBD1 TRBJ1-1 TRBV4-1 TGCGCCAGCAGCCCCGGACAGGGCACTGAAGCTTTCTTT CASSPGQGTEAFF
NA NA TRBJ2-1 TRBV13 TGTGCCAGCAGCGTCGGGACGGTTGAGCAGTTCTTC CASSVGTVEQFF
NA NA TRBJ2-5 TRBV27 TGTGCCAGCAGTTTGTGGGCCTCGGGTAGCGAGACCCAGTACTTC CASSLWASGSETQYF
NA NA TRBJ1-1 TRBV7-6 TGTGCCAGCAGCTTAGGTGGGGGTGGTGAAGCTTTCTTT CASSLGGGGEAFF
NA NA TRBJ1-5 TRBV6-5 TGTGCCAGCCGAAATTCTGAGTCAAGCAATCAGCCCCAGCATTTT CASRNSESSNQPQHF
NA NA TRBJ1-6 TRBV9 TGTGCCAGCAGCGTCGGGCCCGGTTATTCACCCCTCCACTTT CASSVGPGYSPLHF
NA TRBD2 TRBJ2-7 TRBV9 TGTGCCAGCAGCATTGGGGAGGGCTACGAGCAGTACTTC CASSIGEGYEQYF
NA NA TRBJ2-7 TRBV7-2 TGTGCCAGCAGCTTAGATCCAGGGGAAGGCTCCTACGAGCAGTACTTC CASSLDPGEGSYEQYF
NA NA TRBJ1-2 TRBV5-1 TGCGCCAGTAGCCTGACTGGGGCGGATGGCTACACCTTC CASSLTGADGYTF
NA TRBD1 TRBJ2-1 TRBV9 TGTGCCAGCAGCGCGGGACAGGAACTGGTAGCGCAGTTCTTC CASSAGQELVAQFF
NA NA TRBJ1-5 TRBV9 TGTGCCAGCAGCGTAGGCGGGGGGAATCAGCCCCAGCATTTT CASSVGGGNQPQHF
NA TRBD2 TRBJ2-7 TRBV6-1 TGTGCCAGCAGTGAATCATCCGGGACTAGCGGGTACGAGCAGTACTTC CASSESSGTSGYEQYF
once TRBD1 TRBJ1-2 TRBV6-1 TGTGCCAGCAGTGACTTAGGACAGGACCTAGCTAACTATGGCTACACCTTC CASSDLGQDLANYGYTF
NA TRBD2 TRBJ2-3 TRBV9 TGTGCCAGCAGCGTAGGGGGACTAGCGGGAGATACGCAGTATTTT CASSVGGLAGDTQYF
NA NA TRBJ2-7 TRBV9 TGTGCCAGCAGCGCCGATAATTACGAGCAGTACTTC CASSADNYEQYF
NA NA TRBJ2-1 TRBV7-2 TGTGCCAGCAGCTTGACGGTAGCGGCGTACAATGAGCAGTTCTTC CASSLTVAAYNEQFF
NA NA TRBJ1-3 TRBV7-9 TGTGCCAGCAGCAAGCCCCCTTGGGGGGTGGATGGAAACACCATATATTTT CASSKPPWGVDGNTIYF
once NA TRBJ2-7 TRBV12-5 TGTGCTAGTGGTTTGTTTGGTTTAGGGGGCTACGAGCAGTACTTC CASGLFGLGGYEQYF
NA NA TRBJ2-5 TRBV7-6 TGTGCCAGCAGCGAGTTACAGGGATGGGAGACCCAGTACTTC CASSELQGWETQYF